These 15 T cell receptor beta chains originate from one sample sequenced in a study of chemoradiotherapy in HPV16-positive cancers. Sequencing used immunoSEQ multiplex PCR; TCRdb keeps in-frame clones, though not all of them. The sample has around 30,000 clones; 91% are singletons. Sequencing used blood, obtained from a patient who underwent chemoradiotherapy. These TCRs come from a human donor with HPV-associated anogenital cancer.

The chain's CDR3 is CAWDRAGYEQYF. The CDR3 nucleotides are TGTGCCTGGGACAGGGCGGGCTACGAGCAGTACTTC. The V and J genes are TRBV30 and TRBJ2-7; the match to TRBD1 covers 7 bases. This CDR3 has 12 residues. V lost 5 bases, J lost 3 bases, and 4 bases stayed unmatched. Per germline, CDR1 GTSNPN and CDR2 SVGIG (reference sequence).

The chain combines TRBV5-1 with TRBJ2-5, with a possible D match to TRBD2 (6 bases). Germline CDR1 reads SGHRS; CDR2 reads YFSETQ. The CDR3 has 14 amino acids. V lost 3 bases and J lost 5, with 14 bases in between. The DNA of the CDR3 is TGCGCCAGCAGCTCGGTCGGGGGTTTGGAGACCCAGTACTTC. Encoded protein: CASSSVGGLETQYF. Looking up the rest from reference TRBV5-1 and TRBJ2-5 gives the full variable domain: KAGVTQTPRYLIKTRGQQVTLSCSPISGHRSVSWYQQTPGQGLQFLFEYFSETQRNKGNFPGRFSGRQFSNSRSEMNVSTLELGDSALYLCASSSVGGLETQYFGPGTRLLVL.

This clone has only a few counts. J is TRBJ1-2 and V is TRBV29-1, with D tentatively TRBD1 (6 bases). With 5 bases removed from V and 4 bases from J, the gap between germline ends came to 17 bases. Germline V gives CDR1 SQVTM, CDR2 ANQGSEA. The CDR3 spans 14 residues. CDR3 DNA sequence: TGCAGCGTTTCGGGGGGGCAGGGCGCCTATGGCTACACCTTC. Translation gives CSVSGGQGAYGYTF.

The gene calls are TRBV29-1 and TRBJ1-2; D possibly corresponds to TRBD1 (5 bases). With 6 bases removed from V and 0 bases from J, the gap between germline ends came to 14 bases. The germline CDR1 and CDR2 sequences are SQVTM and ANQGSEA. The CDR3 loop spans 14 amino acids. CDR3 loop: CSVGTVTSNYGYTF. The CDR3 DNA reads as TGCAGCGTGGGGACGGTAACTTCTAACTATGGCTACACCTTC.

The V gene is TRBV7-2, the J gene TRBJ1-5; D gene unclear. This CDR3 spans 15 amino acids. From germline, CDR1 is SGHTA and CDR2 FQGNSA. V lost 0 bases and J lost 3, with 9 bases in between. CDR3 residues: CASSLAPTYNQPQHF. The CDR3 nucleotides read TGTGCCAGCAGCTTAGCGCCGACTTACAATCAGCCCCAGCATTTT.

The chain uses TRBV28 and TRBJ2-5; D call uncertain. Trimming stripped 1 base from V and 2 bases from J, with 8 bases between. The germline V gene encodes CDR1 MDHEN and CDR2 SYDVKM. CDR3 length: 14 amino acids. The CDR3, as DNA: TGTGCCAGCAGTTTATTGGGCAGACAAGAGACCCAGTACTTC. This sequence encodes CASSLLGRQETQYF.

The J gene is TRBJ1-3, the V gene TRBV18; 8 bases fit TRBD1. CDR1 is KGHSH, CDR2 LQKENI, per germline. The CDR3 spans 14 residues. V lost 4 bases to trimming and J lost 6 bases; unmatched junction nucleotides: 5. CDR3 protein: CASSLDRGTNTIYF. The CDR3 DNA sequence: TGTGCCAGCTCACTTGACAGGGGAACAAACACCATATATTTT.

CDR3 DNA: TGTGCCAGCCTCTCAGGGGCGGACAGTCATAGCAATCAGCCCCAGCATTTT. It yields the protein CASLSGADSHSNQPQHF. The chain combines TRBV28 with TRBJ1-5, with D perhaps TRBD1 (6 bases). V was trimmed by 8 bases and J by 0 bases, leaving 20 bases between them. The CDR3 totals 17 residues. Germline loops: CDR1 MDHEN, CDR2 SYDVKM.

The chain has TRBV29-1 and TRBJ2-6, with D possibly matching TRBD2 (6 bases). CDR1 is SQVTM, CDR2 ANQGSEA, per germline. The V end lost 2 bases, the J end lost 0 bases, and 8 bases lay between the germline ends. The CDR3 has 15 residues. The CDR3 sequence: CSVELGLSGANVLTF. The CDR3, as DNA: TGCAGCGTTGAATTGGGACTCTCTGGGGCCAACGTCCTGACTTTC.

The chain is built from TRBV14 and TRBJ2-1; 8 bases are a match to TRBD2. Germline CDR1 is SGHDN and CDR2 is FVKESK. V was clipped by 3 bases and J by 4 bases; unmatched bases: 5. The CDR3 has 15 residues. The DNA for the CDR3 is TGTGCCAGCAGCCAGTGGGAGCGGGAGTACAATGAGCAGTTCTTC. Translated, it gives CASSQWEREYNEQFF.

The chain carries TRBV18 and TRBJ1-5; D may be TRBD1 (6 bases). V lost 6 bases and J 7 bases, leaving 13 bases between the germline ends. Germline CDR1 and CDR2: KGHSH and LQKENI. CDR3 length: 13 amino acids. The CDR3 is CASSPDRNQPQHF. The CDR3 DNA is TGTGCCAGCTCTCCAGACAGGAACCAGCCCCAGCATTTT.

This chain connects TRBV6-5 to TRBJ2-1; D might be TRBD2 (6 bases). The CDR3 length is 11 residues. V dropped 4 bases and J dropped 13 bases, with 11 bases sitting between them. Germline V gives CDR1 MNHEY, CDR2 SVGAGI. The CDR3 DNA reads TGTGCCAGCAGTTCCCGACTAGAACAGTTCTTC. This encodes CASSSRLEQFF.

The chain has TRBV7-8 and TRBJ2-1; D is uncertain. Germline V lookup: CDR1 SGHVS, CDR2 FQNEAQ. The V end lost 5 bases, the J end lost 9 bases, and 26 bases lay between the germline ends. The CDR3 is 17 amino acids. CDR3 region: CASSHMADGLISTEQFF. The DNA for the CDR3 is TGTGCCAGCAGCCACATGGCAGATGGGCTAATCAGTACTGAGCAGTTCTTC.

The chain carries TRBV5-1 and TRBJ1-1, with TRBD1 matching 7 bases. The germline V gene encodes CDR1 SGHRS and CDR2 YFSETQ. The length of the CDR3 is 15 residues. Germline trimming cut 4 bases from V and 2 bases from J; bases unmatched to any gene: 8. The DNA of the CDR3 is TGCGCCAGCAGCCTTCAGACAGGGTATAACACTGAAGCTTTCTTT. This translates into CASSLQTGYNTEAFF.

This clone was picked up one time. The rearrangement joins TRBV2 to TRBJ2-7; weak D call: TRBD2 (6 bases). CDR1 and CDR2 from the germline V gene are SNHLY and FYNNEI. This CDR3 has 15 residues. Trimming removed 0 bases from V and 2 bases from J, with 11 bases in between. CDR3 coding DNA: TGTGCCAGCAGTGAAGCCGGGGGATCCCCCTACGAGCAGTACTTC. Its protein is CASSEAGGSPYEQYF.